A single sample is the source of the 17 T cell receptor beta chains below, sequenced in a study of blood T cell repertoires in COVID-19. Sequencing used immunoSEQ multiplex PCR; TCRdb keeps in-frame clones, though not all of them. The sample consists of around 250,000 clones, about 88% of them appearing once. Sequenced: PBMCs or T cells enriched from blood (not recorded which). The receptors stem from a woman in her forties or fifties who had recovered from COVID-19.

The chain uses TRBV6-4 and TRBJ2-5, with D possibly matching TRBD2 (5 bases). CDR3 length equals 16 residues. Germline-derived CDR1 and CDR2 are MRHNA and SNTAGT. V was clipped by 3 bases and J by 1 base, with 15 bases between them. The CDR3 sequence: CASSEEAGGSQETQYF. The CDR3 nucleotides read TGTGCCAGCAGTGAGGAGGCGGGCGGAAGCCAAGAGACCCAGTACTTC.

This chain uses TRBV19 with TRBJ1-2; D is ambiguous. Germline CDR1 LNHDA, CDR2 SQIVND (reference sequence). V lost 5 bases, J lost 4 bases, and 14 bases lay in between. The length of the CDR3 is 14 residues. CDR3 protein: CASSSDDTRYGYTF. DNA for the CDR3: TGTGCCAGTAGTTCTGACGACACCCGCTATGGCTACACCTTC. Full variable domain (remainder filled in from reference TRBV19 and TRBJ1-2): DGGITQSPKYLFRKEGQNVTLSCEQNLNHDAMYWYRQDPGQGLRLIYYSQIVNDFQKGDIAEGYSVSREKKESFPLTVTSAQKNPTAFYLCASSSDDTRYGYTFGSGTRLTVV.

The chain links TRBV6-2 or TRBV6-3 to TRBJ2-7, with 7 bases fitting TRBD1. The germline V gene has CDR1 MNHEY and CDR2 SVGEGT. The CDR3 runs to 14 residues. J gave up 6 bases and V 5 bases, and 10 bases lay outside the gene matches. In nucleotides, the CDR3 is TGTGCCAGCAGTCCCGGGACAGAGGCCGCCGAGCAGTACTTC. Protein sequence: CASSPGTEAAEQYF.

The chain carries TRBV18 and TRBJ1-4, with TRBD1 as a possible D gene (6 bases). The CDR3 is 15 amino acids. The V end lost 4 bases, the J end lost 4 bases, and 13 bases lay between the germline ends. Germline assignment: CDR1 KGHSH and CDR2 LQKENI. CDR3 in DNA: TGTGCCAGCTCACTTCAGACAGGCATTAATGAAAAACTGTTTTTT. Protein: CASSLQTGINEKLFF.

This clone appeared a single time. The V gene is TRBV7-6, the J gene TRBJ2-2, with TRBD2 matching over 7 bases. The CDR3 consists of 15 residues. Germline V CDR1 and CDR2: SGHVS, FNYEAQ. The ends lost 4 bases at V and 3 bases at J; junction bases unmatched: 5. CDR3 sequence (DNA): TGTGCCAGCAGCTATGGACTAGACGACACCGGGGAGCTGTTTTTT. Translating gives CASSYGLDDTGELFF.

The chain combines TRBV7-9 with TRBJ1-5, with D possibly matching TRBD1 (6 bases). Germline V CDR1 and CDR2: SEHNR, FQNEAQ (reference sequence). This CDR3 contains 16 residues. V lost 5 bases, J lost 11 bases, and 25 bases lay in between. The chain's CDR3 is CASSAGLTGSLEAQHF. For the CDR3, the DNA is TGTGCCAGCAGCGCCGGTCTAACAGGGTCCTTAGAAGCCCAGCATTTT.

This clone occurred a few times. The chain combines TRBV7-2 with TRBJ2-5; 9 positions match TRBD2. This CDR3 has 15 residues. The germline V gene has CDR1 SGHTA and CDR2 FQGNSA. V shed 1 base and J 5 bases; nucleotides not matched to a gene: 5. The CDR3 protein is CASSLVAGAAETQYF. CDR3 in DNA: TGTGCCAGCAGCTTAGTAGCGGGAGCCGCGGAGACCCAGTACTTC.

V gene TRBV29-1 combines with J gene TRBJ1-2; a possible D gene is TRBD1 (5 bases). Germline V gene data show CDR1 as SQVTM and CDR2 as ANQGSEA. This CDR3 is built from 13 residues. The V and J ends lost 0 bases and 6 bases respectively, with 11 bases between them. DNA of the CDR3: TGCAGCGTTGAAGAACAGGAAGAGGATGGCTACACCTTC. As protein: CSVEEQEEDGYTF.

The chain links TRBV19 to TRBJ2-2; 8 bases align to TRBD1. With 4 bases clipped from V and 3 bases from J, the junction kept 7 bases outside the gene matches. Per germline, CDR1 LNHDA and CDR2 SQIVND (reference sequence). The CDR3 totals 16 residues. The CDR3, as DNA: TGTGCCAGTAGTAGCCGACAGGGGCAGGACACCGGGGAGCTGTTTTTT. It encodes CASSSRQGQDTGELFF. The entire variable domain, with the rest obtained from reference TRBV19 and TRBJ2-2, is as follows: DGGITQSPKYLFRKEGQNVTLSCEQNLNHDAMYWYRQDPGQGLRLIYYSQIVNDFQKGDIAEGYSVSREKKESFPLTVTSAQKNPTAFYLCASSSRQGQDTGELFFGEGSRLTVL.

The J gene is TRBJ2-7, the V gene TRBV11-2; a weak D match, TRBD2 (5 bases). Germline CDR1 reads SGHAT; CDR2 reads FQNNGV. The V end lost 4 bases, the J end lost 1 base, and 8 bases lay between the germline ends. CDR3 length equals 13 residues. The CDR3 DNA reads as TGTGCCAGCAGCTCTAGCAATTCCTACGAGCAGTACTTC. Its translation: CASSSSNSYEQYF. Looking up the rest from reference TRBV11-2 and TRBJ2-7 gives the full variable domain: EAGVAQSPRYKIIEKRQSVAFWCNPISGHATLYWYQQILGQGPKLLIQFQNNGVVDDSQLPKDRFSAERLKGVDSTLKIQPAKLEDSAVYLCASSSSNSYEQYFGPGTRLTVT.

The chain couples TRBV11-2 to TRBJ2-1; D remains ambiguous. The V gene lost 5 bases and the J gene lost 6 bases, with 17 bases spanning the gap. Germline V lookup: CDR1 SGHAT, CDR2 FQNNGV. CDR3 length equals 15 residues. In DNA, the CDR3 is TGTGCCAGCAGCCTCACAGTCTCTGCCGCCAATGAGCAGTTCTTC. Protein: CASSLTVSAANEQFF.

The chain has TRBV7-9 and TRBJ2-1; tentative D call: TRBD1 (5 bases). V shed 4 bases and J shed 1 base, with 17 bases lying between them. CDR3 length: 17 residues. Germline CDR1 SEHNR, CDR2 FQNEAQ (reference sequence). This chain's CDR3 is CASSSVAQGRSYNEQFF. The CDR3, as DNA: TGTGCCAGCAGCTCGGTCGCCCAGGGTAGGTCCTACAATGAGCAGTTCTTC.

The V and J genes are TRBV9 and TRBJ2-5; 11 nucleotides line up with TRBD2. The CDR3 spans 14 residues. Germline V gene sequence: CDR1 SGDLS, CDR2 YYNGEE. V shed 5 bases, J shed 4 bases, and the junction held 4 bases outside the gene matches. Here the CDR3 reads CASSLGLAGETQYF. In DNA form, the CDR3 reads TGTGCCAGCAGTCTCGGACTAGCGGGAGAGACCCAGTACTTC.

This clone was counted only a few times. V gene TRBV25-1 combines with J gene TRBJ1-2, with 7 bases identical to TRBD1. CDR3 length equals 15 residues. CDR1 MGHDK and CDR2 SYGVNS come from the germline V gene. V dropped 4 bases and J dropped 2; count of bases not matched to a gene: 7. CDR3 DNA sequence: TGTGCCAGCAGTGCCACAGGGGACCTGAACTATGGCTACACCTTC. Translating it yields CASSATGDLNYGYTF.

This chain links TRBV11-2 with TRBJ2-1; perhaps TRBD1 as D (6 bases). The CDR3 sequence is 14 residues long. Germline V CDR1 and CDR2: SGHAT, FQNNGV. V was trimmed by 1 base and J by 3 bases, leaving 7 bases between them. CDR3 nucleotide sequence: TGTGCCAGCAGCTTAGTAGGGGGCTACAATGAGCAGTTCTTC. This gives the protein CASSLVGGYNEQFF.

The rearrangement links TRBV27 to TRBJ2-7; 9 bases map to TRBD1. CDR1 and CDR2 from the germline V gene are MNHEY and SMNVEV (reference sequence). The V gene end was trimmed by 7 bases and the J gene end by 2 bases; junction bases not matched to a gene: 3. The CDR3 is 13 amino acids. CDR3 sequence reads: CASKGTGTYEQYF. CDR3 coding DNA: TGTGCCAGCAAAGGGACAGGGACCTACGAGCAGTACTTC.

The chain recombines TRBV27 with TRBJ1-2; D is possibly TRBD1 (5 bases). V gave up 5 bases and J gave up 4 bases, with 17 bases separating them. The CDR3 runs to 15 residues. Germline CDR1 reads MNHEY; CDR2 reads SMNVEV (reference sequence). CDR3 protein: CASSPAKTVPYGYTF. In nucleotides, the CDR3 is TGTGCCAGCAGTCCGGCGAAGACAGTCCCCTATGGCTACACCTTC.